What follows describes a single T cell receptor beta chain. Its specificity is not known. This specimen belongs to a study of glioma-infiltrating T cells. Study-level findings and limits: Tissue and blood shared very few CDR3 sequences. Tissue-blood divergence was below expectation in non-neoplastic patients, above in gliomas.

The iRepertoire nested amplicon-rescue multiplex PCR amplified TCR alpha and beta CDR3s from RNA. One-step reverse transcription and amplification started from approximately 100-400 ng of tissue mRNA or PBMC total RNA. TCRdb re-called the multiplex PCR reads through MiXCR, storing one row per CDR3 protein. The sample contains about 180,000 distinct CDR3 sequences, 43% of which appear only once. The CDR3 is 13 residues long. Germline CDR1 is LGHNT and CDR2 is FRNRAP. Trimming stripped 7 bases from V and 3 bases from J, with 12 bases between. The sequenced sample consisted of glioma tissue, nonneoplastic brain tissue, or PBMCs (not recorded which). The clonotype was recovered from a human donor with low-grade glioma or glioblastoma, undergoing nonglioma brain surgery, or in good health (not recorded which). The chain employs TRBV12-5 and TRBJ1-1; D remains unclear. CDR3 region: CASDAGRDTEAFF. CDR3 coding DNA: TGTGCTAGTGATGCGGGGAGAGACACTGAAGCTTTCTTT.